These 27 T cell receptor beta chains originate from one sample sequenced in a study of CD8+CD57+ T cells in acquired aplastic anemia. Profiling that covered TCR beta VDJ and CDR3 relied on genomic DNA as its template. TCRdb called the reads again in MiXCR, with one record for every CDR3 protein. The top ten hold approximately 32% of the sample, which has 200,000 to 250,000 distinct CDR3 sequences, about 59% seen once. Specimen: sorted CD4+, CD8+, or CD8+CD57+ T cells (not recorded which) from PBMCs. Every receptor here comes from a human donor in good health.

In DNA, the CDR3 is TGTGCCAGCAGCCTCCTGCCTCGGGACAGCAATGAGCAGTTCTTC. Translated: CASSLLPRDSNEQFF. The J gene is TRBJ2-1, the V gene TRBV7-4, with TRBD1 matching 7 bases. This CDR3 has 15 amino acids. The ends lost 5 bases at V and 6 bases at J; junction bases unmatched: 10. Germline assignment: CDR1 SGHVT and CDR2 SQSDAQ.

CDR3 region: CASSKEVNEQFF. CDR3 nucleotides: TGTGCCAGCAGCAAAGAGGTCAATGAGCAGTTCTTC. V and J are TRBV7-9 and TRBJ2-1; no firm D call. Germline CDR1 and CDR2: SEHNR and FQNEAQ (reference sequence). The CDR3 runs to 12 residues. V lost 5 bases and J 6 bases, leaving 8 bases between the germline ends.

This sequence joins TRBV14 and TRBJ2-7, with D perhaps assigned TRBD1 or TRBD2 (5 bases each). CDR1 and CDR2 from the germline V gene are SGHDN and FVKESK. This CDR3 region has 14 residues. V lost 4 bases and J 0 bases, leaving 10 bases between the germline ends. The CDR3 region is CASSPGRYSYEQYF. CDR3 nucleotides: TGTGCCAGCAGCCCGGGACGTTACTCCTACGAGCAGTACTTC.

V gene TRBV20-1 combines with J gene TRBJ2-5, with D perhaps TRBD2 (5 bases). Trimming left V 6 bases short and J 1 base short, with 12 bases between. The CDR3 spans 13 residues. Germline V lookup: CDR1 DFQATT, CDR2 SNEGSKA (reference sequence). This CDR3 is CSAPTDSQETQYF. As DNA, the CDR3 is TGCAGTGCCCCGACGGACTCCCAAGAGACCCAGTACTTC.

This clonotype was recorded many times. The chain recombines TRBV27 with TRBJ2-7, with D possibly called TRBD1 or TRBD2 (5 bases each). V was shortened by 5 bases and J by 4 bases, with 15 bases between the two germline ends. This CDR3 region has 14 residues. The germline V gene has CDR1 MNHEY and CDR2 SMNVEV (reference sequence). The CDR3 sequence: CASSQANRRYEQYF. CDR3 DNA: TGTGCCAGCAGTCAAGCCAACAGGAGGTACGAGCAGTACTTC.

Concerning this clonotype: A much larger clone differs by one base, so this may be a read error. The CDR3 does not close with the conserved phenylalanine or tryptophan, likely indicating a read error. The chain has TRBV5-1 and TRBJ2-5; tentatively, D is TRBD1 (5 bases). Germline V gives CDR1 SGHRS, CDR2 YFSETQ. The length of the CDR3 is 13 residues. The CDR3, as DNA: TGTGCCAGCAGCTTAGGGGCCGGAGAGACCCAGTACCTC. It yields the protein CASSLGAGETQYL.

This clonotype was recorded at least ten times. V gene TRBV5-8 combines with J gene TRBJ2-7; 12 bases match TRBD2. This CDR3 is 16 amino acids long. Losses at the gene ends were 0 bases for V and 4 bases for J; bases not matched to a gene: 5. Per the germline V gene, CDR1 is SGHTS and CDR2 is YDEGEE. CDR3 region: CASSLDLAGGVYEQYF. The CDR3 nucleotides read TGTGCCAGCAGCTTGGATCTAGCGGGGGGGGTATACGAGCAGTACTTC.

The rearrangement joins TRBV7-3 to TRBJ2-7; 9 bases align to TRBD1. The CDR3 totals 16 residues. V was clipped by 3 bases and J by 6 bases; unmatched bases: 12. Germline CDR1 and CDR2: SGHTA and FQGTGA. This chain's CDR3 is CASSLAGGQGNPEQYF. The CDR3 nucleotides read TGTGCCAGCAGCTTGGCCGGGGGACAGGGTAATCCCGAGCAGTACTTC.

In its sample, this clonotype was seen once. The CDR3 loop reads CSARHRAALTFAEAFF. The CDR3 coding sequence is TGCAGTGCTAGACACAGGGCCGCGCTGACATTCGCTGAAGCTTTCTTT. The chain links TRBV20-1 to TRBJ1-1; D is possibly TRBD1 (6 bases). The length of the CDR3 is 16 residues. With 2 bases removed from V and 6 bases from J, the gap between germline ends came to 22 bases. CDR1 and CDR2 from the germline V gene are DFQATT and SNEGSKA (reference sequence).

The chain combines TRBV5-8 with TRBJ2-2; 8 nucleotides agree with TRBD2. CDR3 length equals 17 residues. In germline, CDR1 is SGHTS, CDR2 YDEGEE. V lost 6 bases to trimming and J lost 0 bases; unmatched junction nucleotides: 10. The CDR3 DNA is TGTGCCAGCATCTCAAGCGGGGGAGACCCGAACACCGGGGAGCTGTTTTTT. Its protein product is CASISSGGDPNTGELFF.

The V call is TRBV5-4, the J call TRBJ1-2; 10 nucleotides match TRBD1. From germline, CDR1 is SGHNT and CDR2 YYREEE (reference sequence). The CDR3 sequence is 13 residues long. The ends lost 3 bases at V and 6 bases at J; junction bases unmatched: 2. The CDR3 bases are TGTGCCAGCAGCTGGGACAGGGGAAATGGCTACACCTTC. Encoded protein: CASSWDRGNGYTF.

Note on this clonotype: One end of the junction varies from germline; a read error may be responsible. The chain is built from TRBV7-2 and TRBJ2-6; TRBD1 is a possible D gene (5 bases). This CDR3 comprises 14 residues. Germline V gene data show CDR1 as SGHTA and CDR2 as FQGNSA. CDR3 nucleotide sequence: TGTGCCAGCAGCTTATCCACTGGGGCCAACGTCCTGGCTTTC. Amino acid sequence: CASSLSTGANVLAF.

CDR3 region: CASSQEQSNQPQHF. CDR3 DNA: TGCGCCAGCAGCCAAGAACAGAGCAATCAGCCCCAGCATTTT. This chain connects TRBV4-1 to TRBJ1-5; D is undetermined. V was cut by 0 bases and J by 1 base, with 4 bases left in between. The germline V gene has CDR1 MGHRA and CDR2 YSYEKL. The length of the CDR3 is 14 residues.

The chain joins TRBV2 to TRBJ2-7, with a possible D match to TRBD2 (6 bases). This CDR3 spans 16 amino acids. Germline CDR1 and CDR2: SNHLY and FYNNEI. V shed 5 bases and J shed 2 bases, with 19 bases lying between them. The CDR3 spells CASSYPVVGRTYEQYF. DNA for the CDR3: TGTGCCAGCAGTTACCCCGTGGTGGGGAGGACCTACGAGCAGTACTTC.

The chain links TRBV10-3 to TRBJ1-2, with no clear D. The CDR3 length is 13 residues. Germline V gene data show CDR1 as ENHRY and CDR2 as SYGVKD. Deletions cut 2 bases from V and 8 bases from J, with 12 bases between. Written as DNA, the CDR3 is TGTGCCATCAGTGAGACAGCCGCTTGGGGCTACACCTTC. Translated, it gives CAISETAAWGYTF.

The chain combines TRBV5-5 with TRBJ2-7; D perhaps matches TRBD1 (7 bases). CDR1 SGHKS and CDR2 YYEKEE come from the germline V gene (reference sequence). Trimming removed 3 bases at V and 4 bases at J, with 17 bases between. The CDR3 consists of 15 residues. CDR3 loop: CASSSWRTGLYEQYF. The DNA of the CDR3 is TGTGCCAGCAGCTCGTGGAGGACAGGACTATACGAGCAGTACTTC.

The chain employs TRBV7-8 and TRBJ2-7; 9 bases are a match to TRBD1. Germline values: CDR1 SGHVS, CDR2 FQNEAQ. The CDR3 spans 16 residues. The V and J ends lost 4 bases and 3 bases, in that order; junction bases with no gene match: 10. The DNA of the CDR3 is TGTGCCAGCAGCTCTCAGTTAGGGGGACAGGGCTACGAGCAGTACTTC. Translation gives CASSSQLGGQGYEQYF.

The rearrangement uses TRBV25-1 and TRBJ2-7, with a weak D call TRBD1 (5 bases). The ends were cut back, 5 bases at V and 1 base at J, with 21 bases in the middle. CDR3 length: 17 residues. CDR1 is MGHDK and CDR2 is SYGVNS in the germline V gene. The CDR3 region is CASSQPQGDIGSYEQYF. The CDR3 DNA is TGTGCCAGCAGTCAGCCCCAGGGCGATATAGGGTCCTACGAGCAGTACTTC.

This chain uses TRBV19 with TRBJ1-4, with 7 bases identical to TRBD1. The trim removed 5 bases at V and 5 bases at J, leaving 11 bases unmatched. The CDR3 has 16 amino acids. Germline V gene sequence: CDR1 LNHDA, CDR2 SQIVND (reference sequence). The CDR3 is CASSSRLTGINEKLFF. CDR3 sequence (DNA): TGTGCCAGTAGTTCTCGACTGACAGGGATAAATGAAAAACTGTTTTTT. Full variable domain (remainder filled in from reference TRBV19 and TRBJ1-4): DGGITQSPKYLFRKEGQNVTLSCEQNLNHDAMYWYRQDPGQGLRLIYYSQIVNDFQKGDIAEGYSVSREKKESFPLTVTSAQKNPTAFYLCASSSRLTGINEKLFFGSGTQLSVL.

The J gene is TRBJ2-1, the V gene TRBV5-1, with 14 bases fitting TRBD2. With 5 bases clipped from V and 6 bases from J, the junction kept 7 bases outside the gene matches. The CDR3 is made up of 16 amino acids. The germline V gene has CDR1 SGHRS and CDR2 YFSETQ. CDR3 in amino acids: CASSLTSGRALNEQFF. The CDR3 coding sequence is TGCGCCAGCAGTTTGACTAGCGGGAGGGCCCTCAATGAGCAGTTCTTC. Full variable domain (remainder filled in from reference TRBV5-1 and TRBJ2-1): KAGVTQTPRYLIKTRGQQVTLSCSPISGHRSVSWYQQTPGQGLQFLFEYFSETQRNKGNFPGRFSGRQFSNSRSEMNVSTLELGDSALYLCASSLTSGRALNEQFFGPGTRLTVL.

The CDR3 region has the DNA TGCAGCGTTGAAGATTGGGCTAGCGGGAGCGCAGATACGCAGTATTTT. Translation: CSVEDWASGSADTQYF. The chain uses TRBV29-1 and TRBJ2-3; TRBD2 agrees at 10 bases. Germline CDR1 is SQVTM and CDR2 is ANQGSEA. The CDR3 covers 16 residues. V was clipped by 0 bases and J by 4 bases; unmatched bases: 7.

The chain links TRBV2 to TRBJ1-2; unclear D gene. CDR3 length: 13 residues. Trimming left V 1 base short and J 8 bases short, with 11 bases between. Germline V gene sequence: CDR1 SNHLY, CDR2 FYNNEI. CDR3 DNA sequence: TGTGCCAGCAGTGAAGAGGAGGGTGGAGGCTACACCTTC. The encoded protein is CASSEEEGGGYTF.

The chain recombines TRBV20-1 with TRBJ1-1; 7 bases align to TRBD1. Per germline, CDR1 DFQATT and CDR2 SNEGSKA (reference sequence). V lost 5 bases to trimming and J lost 0 bases; unmatched junction nucleotides: 6. The CDR3 contains 14 residues. The CDR3, as DNA: TGCAGTGCTCCACGGGACAGCCTGAACACTGAAGCTTTCTTT. Translated, it gives CSAPRDSLNTEAFF.

The chain uses TRBV20-1 and TRBJ2-7; TRBD2 matches at 10 bases. Germline trimming cut 6 bases from V and 6 bases from J; bases unmatched to any gene: 11. The germline V gene has CDR1 DFQATT and CDR2 SNEGSKA (reference sequence). This CDR3 has 14 amino acids. The CDR3 is CSATRGTSVSEQYF. CDR3 coding DNA: TGCAGTGCAACCCGCGGGACTAGCGTCTCCGAGCAGTACTTC.

The CDR3 is CATSDPPGAGELFF. For the CDR3, the DNA is TGTGCCACCAGTGACCCCCCGGGGGCCGGGGAGCTGTTTTTT. The chain is built from TRBV24-1 and TRBJ2-2; a possible D gene is TRBD2 (6 bases). The CDR3 is 14 amino acids. Trimming took 4 bases from V and 6 from J, leaving 11 bases between them. Germline V gene sequence: CDR1 KGHDR, CDR2 SFDVKD.

This clonotype was seen at least ten times. The chain uses TRBV12-3 or TRBV12-4 and TRBJ2-2; 9 bases agree with TRBD1. Trimming at V came to 8 bases and at J to 7 bases, leaving 11 bases not matched to a gene. The CDR3 sequence is 15 residues long. CDR3 in amino acids: CASVEGQGFLGELFF. CDR3 DNA: TGTGCCAGCGTTGAGGGACAGGGTTTTCTCGGGGAGCTGTTTTTT.

This clonotype has a handful of counts. The V and J genes are TRBV7-3 and TRBJ1-1; D is ambiguous. Trimming cost V 5 bases and J 1 base, with 8 bases left between them. CDR1 and CDR2 (germline): SGHTA, FQGTGA. The CDR3 loop spans 13 amino acids. The CDR3 reads CASSITRNTEAFF. The CDR3 nucleotides are TGTGCCAGCAGCATCACCAGGAACACTGAAGCTTTCTTT.